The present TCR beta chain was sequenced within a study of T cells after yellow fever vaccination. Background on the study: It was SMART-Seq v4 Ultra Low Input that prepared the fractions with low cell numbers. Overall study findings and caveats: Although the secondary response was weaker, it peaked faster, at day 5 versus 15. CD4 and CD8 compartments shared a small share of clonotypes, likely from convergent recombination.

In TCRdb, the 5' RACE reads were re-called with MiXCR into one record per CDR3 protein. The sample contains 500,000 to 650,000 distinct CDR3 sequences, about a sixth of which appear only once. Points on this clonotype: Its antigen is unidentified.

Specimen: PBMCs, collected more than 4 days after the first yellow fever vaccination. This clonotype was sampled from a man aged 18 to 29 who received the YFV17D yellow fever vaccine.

This CDR3 is CASMDRVVNQPQHF. DNA of the CDR3: TGTGCCAGCATGGACAGGGTGGTCAATCAGCCCCAGCATTTT. V usage is TRBV6-1 and J usage is TRBJ1-5, with 8 bases lining up with TRBD1. V shed 7 bases and J 3 bases; nucleotides not matched to a gene: 5. Germline lookup yields CDR1 MNHNS and CDR2 SASEGT. The CDR3 is 14 amino acids.